The rows below give T cell receptor beta chains drawn from one sample of a study of beta chain features in type 1 diabetes. The method was immunoSEQ multiplex PCR; TCRdb's version includes in-frame clones alone and lacks a portion of them. The sample lists about 170,000 clones; 7.8% were seen once. Material for sequencing was central memory CD4+ T cells from blood. These receptors were obtained from a woman in her thirties or forties with type 1 diabetes. Both conserved end residues are part of each CDR3. The D gene is left open where the match is weak. The size of a clone is reported for some rows only, either as once, few or many, or as a class for expanded clones.

d_call	v_call	j_call	clone_size	cdr3_nt	cdr3_aa
TRBD2	TRBV15	TRBJ2-1	few	TGTGCCACCAGCAGGGGTCGGACTAGCGGGTACAATGAGCAGTTCTTC	CATSRGRTSGYNEQFF
NA	TRBV7-6	TRBJ2-5	NA	TGTGCCAGCAGCTTCAGCCAAGAGACCCAGTACTTC	CASSFSQETQYF
NA	TRBV14	TRBJ1-1	few	TGTGCCAGCAGCCCCCGCGGGCCTCGGAAACACGCTGAAGCTTTCTTT	CASSPRGPRKHAEAFF
NA	TRBV4-3	TRBJ2-7	few	TGCGCCAGCAGCCAAGATGGGGCGTCGGGCTACGAGCAGTACTTC	CASSQDGASGYEQYF
NA	TRBV5-1	TRBJ2-5	NA	TGCGCCAGCAGCTTGGCCACCCGGGGGAGCGCAGAGACCCAGTACTTC	CASSLATRGSAETQYF
TRBD1	TRBV6-1	TRBJ2-7	few	TGTGCCATCACCCCTACGACAGGGGACGGGCAGCAGTACTTC	CAITPTTGDGQQYF
NA	TRBV30	TRBJ1-4	NA	TGTGCCTGGGACCAGGCCCCAGCAACTAATGAAAAACTGTTTTTT	CAWDQAPATNEKLFF
TRBD1	TRBV28	TRBJ2-7	few	TGTGCCAGCAGGGACGGGACAGGGACGATGTACGAGCAGTACTTC	CASRDGTGTMYEQYF
TRBD1	TRBV29-1	TRBJ1-1	few	TGCAGCGTTAGGTCAGGGGGAGTGGTCACTGAAGCTTTCTTT	CSVRSGGVVTEAFF
TRBD1	TRBV27	TRBJ1-2	NA	TGTGCCAGCAGTTTATCGAGGGACAGGGCCTATGGCTACACCTTC	CASSLSRDRAYGYTF
TRBD1	TRBV2	TRBJ2-7	few	TGTGCCAGCATAATGGGACAGACCTACGAGCAGTACTTC	CASIMGQTYEQYF
NA	TRBV5-4	TRBJ2-7	few	TGTGCCAGCAGCTTGGACGGGGGATCCTACGAGCAGTACTTC	CASSLDGGSYEQYF
TRBD1	TRBV18	TRBJ2-1	few	TGTGCCAGCTCTTTTCCTATGGGGACAGGGGGCTTCAATGAGCAGTTCTTC	CASSFPMGTGGFNEQFF
NA	TRBV28	TRBJ2-3	many	TGTGCCAGCAATCCCGGCACAGATACGCAGTATTTT	CASNPGTDTQYF
NA	TRBV5-1	TRBJ2-7	few	TGCGCCAGCAGCGGGCGGGACAGCGCGAATTACGAGCAGTACTTC	CASSGRDSANYEQYF
TRBD1	TRBV2	TRBJ1-1	NA	TGTGCCAGCAGGCGAGACAGGGGGCAGGGTACTGAAGCTTTCTTT	CASRRDRGQGTEAFF
NA	TRBV27	TRBJ1-6	NA	TGTGCCAGCAGTTTTTGGGCCTCTGGGTTTAAGGATTCACCCCTCCACTTT	CASSFWASGFKDSPLHF
TRBD1	TRBV4-3	TRBJ1-2	NA	TGCGCCAGCAGCCAAGATACAGGGGTGGACTATGGCTACACCTTC	CASSQDTGVDYGYTF
NA	TRBV21-1	TRBJ2-6	many	TGTGCCAGCAGCCTCGAGGGCTACAGCTCTGGGGCCAACGTCCTGACTTTC	CASSLEGYSSGANVLTF
NA	TRBV2	TRBJ1-4	NA	TGTGCCAGCAGGGCGACAGTGGTCCCTAATGAAAAACTGTTTTTT	CASRATVVPNEKLFF
NA	TRBV5-4	TRBJ2-5	NA	TGTGCCAGCAGCTCGTCTATGTATCAAGAGACCCAGTACTTC	CASSSSMYQETQYF
TRBD1	TRBV15	TRBJ1-4	few	TGTGCCACCAGCAGAGACGGGACAGGGGGTGAAAAACTGTTTTTT	CATSRDGTGGEKLFF
TRBD1	TRBV9	TRBJ2-4	many	TGTGCCAGCAGCGTAGCCCCGGGACAGGGAATCATTCAGTACTTC	CASSVAPGQGIIQYF
NA	TRBV29-1	TRBJ2-3	NA	TGCAGCGGCGCGATTCCCGGTAGCACAGATACGCAGTATTTT	CSGAIPGSTDTQYF
NA	TRBV2	TRBJ2-7	NA	TGTGCCAGCAGTGGGGGGCCCCACGAGCAGTACTTC	CASSGGPHEQYF
TRBD1	TRBV2	TRBJ1-1	NA	TGTGCCAGCAGTCAGGGACAGGGTATAGGTACTGAAGCTTTCTTT	CASSQGQGIGTEAFF
TRBD1	TRBV5-1	TRBJ2-1	few	TGCGCCAGCAGCATGGGACAGCACAATGAGCAGTTCTTC	CASSMGQHNEQFF
TRBD2	TRBV11-1	TRBJ2-3	NA	TGTGCCAGCAGCCCGGAGCGGGGGGCAGATACGCAGTATTTT	CASSPERGADTQYF
NA	TRBV6-4	TRBJ2-6	many	TGTGCCAGCAGTGACGCGGGGGGGGCCAACGTCCTGACTTTC	CASSDAGGANVLTF
NA	TRBV5-1	TRBJ2-5	NA	TGCGCCAGCAGCTTGGCCGAGTGGAGCGAGACCCAGTACTTC	CASSLAEWSETQYF
TRBD1	TRBV9	TRBJ1-2	many	TGTGCCAGCAGCTCCCAGACCGGGACAGGGGGCCGGGGCTACACCTTC	CASSSQTGTGGRGYTF
TRBD1	TRBV7-2	TRBJ2-1	few	TGTGCCAGCAGCCCATCGAGGACAGGCACATACAATGAGCAGTTCTTC	CASSPSRTGTYNEQFF
TRBD2	TRBV18	TRBJ2-7	NA	TGTGCCAGCTCCCAGTTTAGCGGGGGGCCATCCTACGAGCAGTACTTC	CASSQFSGGPSYEQYF
TRBD2	TRBV6-5	TRBJ2-1	few	TGTGCCAGCAGCCTTATAGCGGGAGGGTACAATGAGCAGTTCTTC	CASSLIAGGYNEQFF
NA	TRBV9	TRBJ2-1	few	TGTGCCAGCAGCCCTCAAGGGAACAGGGCGGCCAATGAGCAGTTCTTC	CASSPQGNRAANEQFF
NA	TRBV7-2	TRBJ1-5	NA	TGTGCCAGCAGCCCCGGCTCCAGGGGCAATCAGCCCCAGCATTTT	CASSPGSRGNQPQHF
NA	TRBV7-6	TRBJ2-6	few	TGTGCCAGCAGCTTAAAGTCTAGCTTCGACTCTGGGGCCAACGTCCTGACTTTC	CASSLKSSFDSGANVLTF
NA	TRBV7-9	TRBJ1-1	few	TGTGCCAGCAGCTTAGCGCTCGTGTCGGGCACTGAAGCTTTCTTT	CASSLALVSGTEAFF
NA	TRBV5-6	TRBJ1-6	NA	TGTGCCAGCAGCTTGCAGCCAGCGTGGTCACCCCTCCACTTT	CASSLQPAWSPLHF
NA	TRBV28	TRBJ1-4	NA	TGTGCCACCCTTGACACCGCTAATGAAAAACTGTTTTTT	CATLDTANEKLFF
NA	TRBV12-5	TRBJ1-2	NA	TGTGCTAGTGGCCCTGCGGGAGGGGGTGGTGGCTACACCTTC	CASGPAGGGGGYTF